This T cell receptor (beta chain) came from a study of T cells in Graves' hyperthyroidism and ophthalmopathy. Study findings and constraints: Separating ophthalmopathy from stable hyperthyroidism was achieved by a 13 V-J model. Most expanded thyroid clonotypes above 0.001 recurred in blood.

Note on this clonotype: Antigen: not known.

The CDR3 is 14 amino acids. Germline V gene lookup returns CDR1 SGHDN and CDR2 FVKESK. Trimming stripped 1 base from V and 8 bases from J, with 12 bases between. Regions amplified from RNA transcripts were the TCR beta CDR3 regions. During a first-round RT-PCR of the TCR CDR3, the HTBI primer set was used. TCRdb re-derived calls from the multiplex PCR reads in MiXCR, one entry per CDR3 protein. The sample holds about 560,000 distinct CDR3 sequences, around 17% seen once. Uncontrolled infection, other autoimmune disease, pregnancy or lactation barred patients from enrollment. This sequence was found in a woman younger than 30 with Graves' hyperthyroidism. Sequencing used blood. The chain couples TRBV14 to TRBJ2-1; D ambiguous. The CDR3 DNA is TGTGCCAGCAGCCAAGTTTGGTCTAGGGATGAGCAGTTCTTC. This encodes CASSQVWSRDEQFF.